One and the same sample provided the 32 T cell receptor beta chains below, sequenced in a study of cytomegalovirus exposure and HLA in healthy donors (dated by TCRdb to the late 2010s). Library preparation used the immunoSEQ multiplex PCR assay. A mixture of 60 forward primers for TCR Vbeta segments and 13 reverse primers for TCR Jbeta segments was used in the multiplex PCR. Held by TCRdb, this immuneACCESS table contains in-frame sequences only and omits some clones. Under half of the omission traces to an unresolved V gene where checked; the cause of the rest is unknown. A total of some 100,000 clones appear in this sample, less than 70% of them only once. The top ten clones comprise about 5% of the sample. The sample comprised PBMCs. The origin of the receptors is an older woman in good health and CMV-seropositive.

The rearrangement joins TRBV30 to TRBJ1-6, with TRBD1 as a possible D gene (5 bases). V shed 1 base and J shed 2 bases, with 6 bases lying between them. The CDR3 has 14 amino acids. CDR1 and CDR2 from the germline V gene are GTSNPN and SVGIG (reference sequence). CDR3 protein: CAWSGGPYNSPLHF. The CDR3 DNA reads TGTGCCTGGAGTGGGGGCCCCTATAATTCACCCCTCCACTTT.

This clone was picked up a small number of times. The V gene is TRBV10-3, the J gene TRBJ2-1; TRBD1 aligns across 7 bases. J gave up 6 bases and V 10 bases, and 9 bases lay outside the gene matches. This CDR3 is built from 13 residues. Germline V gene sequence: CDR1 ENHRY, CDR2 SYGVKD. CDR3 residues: CATIGTAFNEQFF. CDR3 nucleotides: TGTGCCACTATTGGGACAGCCTTCAATGAGCAGTTCTTC.

CDR3 sequence reads: CASSSTSGGASYNEQFF. Written as DNA, the CDR3 is TGTGCCAGCAGCTCGACTAGCGGGGGGGCGTCCTACAATGAGCAGTTCTTC. The chain links TRBV11-3 to TRBJ2-1, with 14 bases matching TRBD2. The CDR3 has 17 amino acids. The trim removed 4 bases at V and 1 base at J, leaving 3 bases unmatched. CDR1 is SGHNT, CDR2 YENEEA, per germline.

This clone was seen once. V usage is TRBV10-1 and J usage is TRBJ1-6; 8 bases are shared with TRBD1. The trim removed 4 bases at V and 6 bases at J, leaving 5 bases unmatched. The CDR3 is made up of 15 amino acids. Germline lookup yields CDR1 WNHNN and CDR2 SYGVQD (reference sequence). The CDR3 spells CASSGSTGANSPLHF. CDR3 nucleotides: TGCGCCAGCAGTGGTTCGACAGGGGCTAATTCACCCCTCCACTTT.

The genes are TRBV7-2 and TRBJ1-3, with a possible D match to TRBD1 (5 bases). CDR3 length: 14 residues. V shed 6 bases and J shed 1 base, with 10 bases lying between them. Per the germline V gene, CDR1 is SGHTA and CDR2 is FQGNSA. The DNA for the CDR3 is TGTGCCAGCAGGTACCGGACATCTGGAAACACCATATATTTT. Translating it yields CASRYRTSGNTIYF.

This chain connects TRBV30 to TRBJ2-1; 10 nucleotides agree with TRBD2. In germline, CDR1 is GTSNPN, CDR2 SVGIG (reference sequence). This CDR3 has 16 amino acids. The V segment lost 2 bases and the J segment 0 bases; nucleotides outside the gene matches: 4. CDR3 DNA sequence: TGTGCCTGGAGTAAGCGGGGGGGTATCTCCTACAATGAGCAGTTCTTC. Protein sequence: CAWSKRGGISYNEQFF. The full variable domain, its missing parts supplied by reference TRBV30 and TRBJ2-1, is SQTIHQWPATLVQPVGSPLSLECTVEGTSNPNLYWYRQAAGRGLQLLFYSVGIGQISSEVPQNLSASRPQDRQFILSSKKLLLSDSGFYLCAWSKRGGISYNEQFFGPGTRLTVL.

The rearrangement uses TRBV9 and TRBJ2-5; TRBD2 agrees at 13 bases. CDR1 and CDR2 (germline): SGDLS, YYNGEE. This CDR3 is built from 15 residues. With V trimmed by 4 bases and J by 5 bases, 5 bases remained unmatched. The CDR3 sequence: CASSLLAGGRETQYF. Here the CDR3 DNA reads TGTGCCAGCAGCCTACTAGCGGGGGGGCGGGAGACCCAGTACTTC.

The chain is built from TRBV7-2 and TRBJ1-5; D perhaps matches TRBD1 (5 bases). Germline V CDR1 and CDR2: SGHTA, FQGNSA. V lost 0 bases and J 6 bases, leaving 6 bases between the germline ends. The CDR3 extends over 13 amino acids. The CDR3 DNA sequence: TGTGCCAGCAGCTTAGCTAGGGGTCAGCCCCAGCATTTT. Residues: CASSLARGQPQHF.

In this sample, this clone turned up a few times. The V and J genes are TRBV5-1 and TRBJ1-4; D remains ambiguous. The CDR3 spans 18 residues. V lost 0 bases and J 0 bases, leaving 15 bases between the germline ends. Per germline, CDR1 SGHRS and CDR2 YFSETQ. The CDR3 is CASSLALQYPATNEKLFF. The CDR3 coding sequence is TGCGCCAGCAGCTTGGCCCTGCAGTACCCTGCAACTAATGAAAAACTGTTTTTT.

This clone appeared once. This chain's CDR3 is CASSLAGTGGRVGTQYF. DNA of the CDR3: TGTGCCAGCAGTCTAGCGGGGACAGGGGGCAGGGTAGGGACCCAGTACTTC. The rearrangement joins TRBV27 to TRBJ2-5; 12 nucleotides line up with TRBD1. The junction had 14 bases not matched to a gene; V was cut back by 5 bases and J by 7 bases. The germline gives CDR1 MNHEY, CDR2 SMNVEV (reference sequence). CDR3 length: 17 amino acids.

The CDR3 nucleotides read TGTGCCAGCAGCGCGACGGGGGACACTGAAGCTTTCTTT. Translated, it gives CASSATGDTEAFF. J is TRBJ1-1 and V is TRBV7-9; tentative D call: TRBD1 (5 bases). This CDR3 contains 13 residues. Trimming took off 5 bases at V and 3 bases at J, with 10 bases between the two ends. CDR1 is SEHNR, CDR2 FQNEAQ, per germline (reference sequence).

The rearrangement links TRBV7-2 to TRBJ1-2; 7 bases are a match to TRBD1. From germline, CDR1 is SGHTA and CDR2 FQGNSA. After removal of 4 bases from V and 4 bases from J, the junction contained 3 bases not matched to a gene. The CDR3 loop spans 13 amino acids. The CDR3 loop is CASSSQGIYGYTF. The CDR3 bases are TGTGCCAGCAGCTCACAGGGGATCTATGGCTACACCTTC.

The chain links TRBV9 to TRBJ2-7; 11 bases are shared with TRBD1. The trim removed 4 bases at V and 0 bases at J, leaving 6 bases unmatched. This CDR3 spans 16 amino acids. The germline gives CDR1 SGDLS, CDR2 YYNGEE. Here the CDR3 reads CASSPMGTGGSYEQYF. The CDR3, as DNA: TGTGCCAGCAGCCCCATGGGGACAGGGGGCTCCTACGAGCAGTACTTC.

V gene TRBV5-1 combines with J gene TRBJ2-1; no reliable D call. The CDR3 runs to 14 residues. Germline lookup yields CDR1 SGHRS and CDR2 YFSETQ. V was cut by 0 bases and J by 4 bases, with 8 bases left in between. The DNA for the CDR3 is TGCGCCAGCAGCTTGGAAGCTGGTTACAATGAGCAGTTCTTC. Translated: CASSLEAGYNEQFF.

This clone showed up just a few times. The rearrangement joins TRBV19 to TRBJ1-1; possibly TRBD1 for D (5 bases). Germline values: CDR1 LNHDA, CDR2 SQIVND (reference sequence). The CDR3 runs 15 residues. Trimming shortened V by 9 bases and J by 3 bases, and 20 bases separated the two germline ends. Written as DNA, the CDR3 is TGTGCCAGCAATCGAGGGTTCGGAGGGGACACTGAAGCTTTCTTT. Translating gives CASNRGFGGDTEAFF.

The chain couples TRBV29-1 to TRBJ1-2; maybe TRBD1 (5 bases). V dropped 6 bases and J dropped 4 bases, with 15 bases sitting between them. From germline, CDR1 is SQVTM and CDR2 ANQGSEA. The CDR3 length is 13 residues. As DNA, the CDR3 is TGCAGCGTATCAACCCAGGGTCTCTATGGCTACACCTTC. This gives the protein CSVSTQGLYGYTF.

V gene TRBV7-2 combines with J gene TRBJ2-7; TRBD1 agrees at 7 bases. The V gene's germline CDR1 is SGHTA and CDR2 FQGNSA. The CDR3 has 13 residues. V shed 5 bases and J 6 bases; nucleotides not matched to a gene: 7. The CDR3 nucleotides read TGTGCCAGCAGCGAACAGGGGCTCGTCGAGCAGTACTTC. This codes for CASSEQGLVEQYF.

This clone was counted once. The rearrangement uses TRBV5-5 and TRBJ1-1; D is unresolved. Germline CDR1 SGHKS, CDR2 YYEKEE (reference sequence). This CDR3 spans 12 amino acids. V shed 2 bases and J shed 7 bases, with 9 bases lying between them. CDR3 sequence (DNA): TGTGCCAGCAGCTTCGGGATGTTTGAAGCTTTCTTT. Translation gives CASSFGMFEAFF.

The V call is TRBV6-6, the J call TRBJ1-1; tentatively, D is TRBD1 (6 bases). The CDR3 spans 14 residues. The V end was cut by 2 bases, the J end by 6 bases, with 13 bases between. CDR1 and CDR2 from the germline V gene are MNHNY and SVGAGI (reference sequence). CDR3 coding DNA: TGTGCCAGCAGTTACGACAGGAATTTAGCTGAAGCTTTCTTT. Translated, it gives CASSYDRNLAEAFF.

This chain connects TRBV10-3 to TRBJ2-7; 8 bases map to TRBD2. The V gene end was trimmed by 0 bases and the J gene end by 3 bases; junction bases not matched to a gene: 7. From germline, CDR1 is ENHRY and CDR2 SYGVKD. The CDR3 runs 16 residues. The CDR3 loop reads CAISESPTGGGYEQYF. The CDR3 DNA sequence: TGTGCCATCAGTGAGTCGCCCACGGGAGGGGGCTACGAGCAGTACTTC.

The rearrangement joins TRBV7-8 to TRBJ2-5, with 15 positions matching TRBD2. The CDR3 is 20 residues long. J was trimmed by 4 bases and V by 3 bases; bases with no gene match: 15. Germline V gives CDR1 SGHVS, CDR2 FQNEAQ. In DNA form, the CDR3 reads TGTGCCAGCAGCTTCCGGACTAGCGGGGGGGCCTTTCAGGAGGGAGAGACCCAGTACTTC. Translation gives CASSFRTSGGAFQEGETQYF.

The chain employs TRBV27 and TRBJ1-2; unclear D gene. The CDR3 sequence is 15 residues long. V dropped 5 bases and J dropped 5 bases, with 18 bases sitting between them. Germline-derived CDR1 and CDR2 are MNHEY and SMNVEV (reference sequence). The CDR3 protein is CASSLGPPVQYGYTF. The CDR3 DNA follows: TGTGCCAGCAGTCTGGGCCCCCCAGTCCAGTATGGCTACACCTTC.

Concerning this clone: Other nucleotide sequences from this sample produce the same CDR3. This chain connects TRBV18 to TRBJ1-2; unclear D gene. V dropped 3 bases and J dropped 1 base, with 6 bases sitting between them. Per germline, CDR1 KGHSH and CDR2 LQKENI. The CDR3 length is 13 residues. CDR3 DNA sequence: TGTGCCAGCTCACCTCGGGATAACTATGGCTACACCTTC. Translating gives CASSPRDNYGYTF. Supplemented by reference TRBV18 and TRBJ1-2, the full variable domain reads NAGVMQNPRHLVRRRGQEARLRCSPMKGHSHVYWYRQLPEEGLKFMVYLQKENIIDESGMPKERFSAEFPKEGPSILRIQQVVRGDSAAYFCASSPRDNYGYTFGSGTRLTVV.

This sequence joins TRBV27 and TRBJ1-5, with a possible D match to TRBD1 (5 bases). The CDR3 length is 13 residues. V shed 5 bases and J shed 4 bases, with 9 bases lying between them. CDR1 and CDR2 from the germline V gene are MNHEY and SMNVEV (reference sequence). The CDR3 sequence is CASSGGGNQPQHF. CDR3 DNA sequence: TGTGCCAGCAGTGGGGGGGGGAATCAGCCCCAGCATTTT.

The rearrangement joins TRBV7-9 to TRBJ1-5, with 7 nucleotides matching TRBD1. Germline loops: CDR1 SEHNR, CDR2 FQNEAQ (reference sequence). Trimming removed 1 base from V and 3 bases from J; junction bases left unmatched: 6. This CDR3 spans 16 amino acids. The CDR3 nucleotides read TGTGCCAGCAGCTTAGTAGGGACAGAGACCAATCAGCCCCAGCATTTT. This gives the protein CASSLVGTETNQPQHF.

The CDR3: CASKGTSGVTGELFF. DNA of the CDR3: TGCGCCAGCAAAGGGACTAGCGGGGTTACCGGGGAGCTGTTTTTT. J is TRBJ2-2 and V is TRBV5-1, with 13 nucleotides matching TRBD2. The CDR3 spans 15 residues. Germline V gives CDR1 SGHRS, CDR2 YFSETQ. V gave up 6 bases and J gave up 5 bases; unmatched junction bases: 4.

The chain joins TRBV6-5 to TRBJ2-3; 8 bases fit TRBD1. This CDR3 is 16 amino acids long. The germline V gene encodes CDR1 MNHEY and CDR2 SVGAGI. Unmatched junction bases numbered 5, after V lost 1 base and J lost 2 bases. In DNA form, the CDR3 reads TGTGCCAGCAGTTACTGGGGGACAGGAGCCACAGATACGCAGTATTTT. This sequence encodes CASSYWGTGATDTQYF.

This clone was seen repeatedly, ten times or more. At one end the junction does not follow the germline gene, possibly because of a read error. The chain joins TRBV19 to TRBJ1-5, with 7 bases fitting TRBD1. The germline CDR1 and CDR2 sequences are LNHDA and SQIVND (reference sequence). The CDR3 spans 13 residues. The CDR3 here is CASCTGVNQPQHF. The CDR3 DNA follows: TGCGCGTCCTGTACAGGGGTGAATCAGCCCCAGCATTTT.

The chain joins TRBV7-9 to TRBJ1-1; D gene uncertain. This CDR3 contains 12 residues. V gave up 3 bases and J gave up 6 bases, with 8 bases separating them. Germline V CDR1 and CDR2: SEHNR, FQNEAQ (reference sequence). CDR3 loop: CASSFGTAEAFF. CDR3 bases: TGTGCCAGCAGCTTTGGTACAGCTGAAGCTTTCTTT.

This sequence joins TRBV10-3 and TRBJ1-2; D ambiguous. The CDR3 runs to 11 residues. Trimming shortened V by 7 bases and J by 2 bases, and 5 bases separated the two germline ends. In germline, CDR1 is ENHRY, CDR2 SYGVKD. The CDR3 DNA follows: TGTGCCATCAAACAGAACTATGGCTACACCTTC. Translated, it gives CAIKQNYGYTF.

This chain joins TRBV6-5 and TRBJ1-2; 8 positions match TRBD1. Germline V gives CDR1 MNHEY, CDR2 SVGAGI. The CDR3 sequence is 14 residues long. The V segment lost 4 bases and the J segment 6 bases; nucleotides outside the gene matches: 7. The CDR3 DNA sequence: TGTGCCAGCAGTTCCCCCGGGACAGGTGATGGCTACACCTTC. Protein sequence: CASSSPGTGDGYTF.

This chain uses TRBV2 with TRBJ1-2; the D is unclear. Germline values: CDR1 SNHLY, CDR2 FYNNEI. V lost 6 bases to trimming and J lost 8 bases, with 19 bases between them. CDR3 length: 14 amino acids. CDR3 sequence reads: CASRAAGRAWGYTF. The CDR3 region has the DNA TGTGCCAGCAGGGCAGCGGGCCGGGCTTGGGGCTACACCTTC.